Each of the 14 T cell receptor beta chains below was sequenced from the same sample in a study of Ad26.COV2.S vaccination and SARS-CoV-2 variants (dated by TCRdb to the early 2020s). Library preparation used the immunoSEQ multiplex PCR assay. Sourced from immuneACCESS, this table was stored by TCRdb with only in-frame sequences that have V and J called. A share of the clones is absent; for the studies checked, an unresolved V gene accounts for under half, and the remainder has no known explanation. The sample table holds nearly 95,000 clones, of which approximately 81% were seen once. The biggest ten clones account for more than 15% of the sample. Explained via the paper, the time point label denotes: individuals recovered from natural SARS-CoV-2 infection. Here the sequenced sample was peripheral blood, taken after recovery from COVID-19. All receptors derive from a human donor who had recovered from COVID-19.

This clone was seen a few times. V is TRBV7-2 and J is TRBJ2-7, with 8 bases fitting TRBD2. Germline V CDR1 and CDR2: SGHTA, FQGNSA. The CDR3 sequence is 15 residues long. Trimming at V came to 5 bases and at J to 2 bases, leaving 8 bases not matched to a gene. In DNA form, the CDR3 reads TGTGCCAGCAGCCGCACTAGCGGTATCCCCTACGAGCAGTACTTC. It yields the protein CASSRTSGIPYEQYF.

This clone was observed a single time. The V and J genes are TRBV9 and TRBJ2-7, with 8 bases that match TRBD2. Trimming cost V 2 bases and J 6 bases; bases outside gene matches: 10. The germline V gene encodes CDR1 SGDLS and CDR2 YYNGEE. The CDR3 contains 15 residues. The CDR3 sequence: CASSVTSGGRTEQYF. The CDR3 coding sequence is TGTGCCAGCAGCGTCACCTCCGGCGGGAGGACCGAGCAGTACTTC.

The rearrangement uses TRBV19 and TRBJ2-5; D may be TRBD1 (5 bases). Germline V gene data show CDR1 as LNHDA and CDR2 as SQIVND (reference sequence). This CDR3 has 15 residues. Between the trimmed V and J ends, which lost 1 base and 5 bases, there was a span of 14 bases. CDR3 loop: CASSIGLQAGETQYF. As DNA, the CDR3 is TGTGCCAGTAGTATAGGACTTCAAGCAGGGGAGACCCAGTACTTC.

This chain connects TRBV14 to TRBJ1-2; D is unresolved. Trimming left V 1 base short and J 4 bases short, with 7 bases between. The germline CDR1 and CDR2 sequences are SGHDN and FVKESK. CDR3 size: 13 residues. CDR3 sequence reads: CASSQVGVYGYTF. The CDR3 coding sequence is TGTGCCAGCAGCCAAGTTGGGGTCTATGGCTACACCTTC.

The chain joins TRBV11-3 to TRBJ2-5; the D gene is possibly TRBD2 (5 bases). The germline V gene encodes CDR1 SGHNT and CDR2 YENEEA. The germline V and J ends were trimmed by 3 bases and 4 bases, with 12 bases remaining between them. The CDR3 runs to 14 residues. CDR3 DNA sequence: TGTGCCAGCAGCTTTCGGAGGTCGTTAGAGACCCAGTACTTC. It specifies CASSFRRSLETQYF.

The genes are TRBV7-2 and TRBJ2-7; D ambiguous. This CDR3 spans 14 amino acids. Germline CDR1 SGHTA, CDR2 FQGNSA. The V end lost 2 bases, the J end lost 0 bases, and 8 bases lay between the germline ends. CDR3 in amino acids: CASSLMSFSYEQYF. CDR3 DNA: TGTGCCAGCAGCTTAATGAGCTTCTCCTACGAGCAGTACTTC.

The rearrangement uses TRBV28 and TRBJ2-7; unclear D gene. V was cut by 5 bases and J by 3 bases, with 5 bases left in between. This CDR3 contains 11 residues. The germline gives CDR1 MDHEN, CDR2 SYDVKM. The CDR3 loop reads CASSRYYEQYF. CDR3 nucleotide sequence: TGTGCCAGCAGTCGATACTACGAGCAGTACTTC.

This clone was seen a single time. The V call is TRBV27, the J call TRBJ2-5, with 16 nucleotides matching TRBD2. Germline V gene data show CDR1 as MNHEY and CDR2 as SMNVEV (reference sequence). Unmatched junction bases numbered 7, after V lost 2 bases and J lost 1 base. This CDR3 has 19 residues. The CDR3 region has the DNA TGTGCCAGCAGTTTAAGGGGACTAGCGGGAGGGTTATCCCAAGAGACCCAGTACTTC. It translates to CASSLRGLAGGLSQETQYF.

This clone was observed a handful of times. DNA for the CDR3: TGTGCCAGCAGCTTAATCAACAGGGGGCTCGGCAATCAGCCCCAGCATTTT. Protein sequence: CASSLINRGLGNQPQHF. The chain carries TRBV7-2 and TRBJ1-5; 9 bases match TRBD1. Germline assignment: CDR1 SGHTA and CDR2 FQGNSA. The CDR3 runs to 17 residues. V trimming: 2 bases; J trimming: 2 bases; junction bases outside the gene matches: 7.

The rearrangement links TRBV11-2 to TRBJ2-4, with 7 bases that match TRBD2. The CDR3 extends over 15 amino acids. V lost 7 bases to trimming and J lost 0 bases; unmatched junction nucleotides: 6. Germline CDR1 reads SGHAT; CDR2 reads FQNNGV. Here the CDR3 DNA reads TGTGCCAGCACCCGACTAGCTGTAGCCAAAAACATTCAGTACTTC. Residues: CASTRLAVAKNIQYF.

This clone was seen only once. CDR3 in amino acids: CASSTQINYGYTF. DNA for the CDR3: TGTGCCAGCAGCACACAGATCAACTATGGCTACACCTTC. V usage is TRBV13 and J usage is TRBJ1-2; D remains unclear. Between the trimmed V and J ends, which lost 5 bases and 2 bases, there was a span of 9 bases. The CDR3 totals 13 residues. Germline assignment: CDR1 PRHDT and CDR2 FYEKMQ (reference sequence).

The V gene is TRBV28, the J gene TRBJ1-1, with 7 bases aligning to TRBD1. Losses at the gene ends were 3 bases for V and 4 bases for J; bases not matched to a gene: 8. This CDR3 has 15 residues. The V gene's germline CDR1 is MDHEN and CDR2 SYDVKM. The CDR3 here is CASSFDTGVGTEAFF. The CDR3 bases are TGTGCCAGCAGTTTTGATACAGGGGTAGGCACTGAAGCTTTCTTT.

In this sample, this clone turned up a few times. The genes are TRBV2 and TRBJ2-3, with no clear D. Germline CDR1 and CDR2: SNHLY and FYNNEI. The CDR3 length is 12 residues. With 8 bases removed from V and 4 bases from J, the gap between germline ends came to 10 bases. CDR3 nucleotides: TGTGCCAGCGGAGTGTCGCCAGATACGCAGTATTTT. This encodes CASGVSPDTQYF.

This chain links TRBV4-2 with TRBJ2-7, with 11 bases identical to TRBD2. The CDR3 is made up of 16 amino acids. In germline, CDR1 is LGHNA, CDR2 YNFKEQ. Losses at the gene ends were 3 bases for V and 2 bases for J; bases not matched to a gene: 6. CDR3 nucleotides: TGTGCCAGCAGCCACCTGACTAGCGGGAAGCCCTACGAGCAGTACTTC. As protein: CASSHLTSGKPYEQYF.